This note documents a single T cell receptor (beta chain) sequence. This CDR3 region has 16 residues. J lost 4 bases, V lost 4 bases, and 9 bases had no gene match. Germline loops: CDR1 MDHEN, CDR2 SYDVKM. Donors were healthy HIV-negative adults without recent acute infections or vaccinations. A split of CD4+ cells into CD45RA+ naive and CD45RA-negative memory subsets was performed. This record belongs to a study of shared clonotypes between healthy human individuals. The method was immunoSEQ multiplex PCR; TCRdb's version includes in-frame clones alone and lacks a portion of them. The table has about 2.3 million clones, about 90% seen once.

This TCR derives from a man aged 18 to 29 in good health. Some clones in this sample may be carry-over from other donors' samples. The chain combines TRBV28 with TRBJ2-1, with 8 bases lining up with TRBD2. The sequencing input was naive CD4+ T cells from PBMCs. The subset is: CD45RA+ positively selected. The DNA of the CDR3 is TGTGCCAGCAGTTCCCGGGGGGGCGGGAGATACAATGAGCAGTTCTTC. It specifies CASSSRGGGRYNEQFF.